This entry is about one T cell receptor beta chain. This specimen belongs to a study of blood T cell repertoires in COVID-19. Libraries were prepared by immunoSEQ multiplex PCR; TCRdb keeps only in-frame clonotypes and omits some of them. The sample shows a few hundred thousand clones, over 80% of them seen only once. Germline-derived CDR1 and CDR2 are SGHVS and FQNEAQ. This CDR3 is built from 13 residues. Between the trimmed V and J ends, which lost 5 bases and 4 bases, there was a span of 9 bases. The sample taken for sequencing was PBMCs or T cells enriched from blood (not recorded which). The receptor comes from a woman aged 50 to 65 who had recovered from COVID-19. V and J are TRBV7-8 and TRBJ2-1; D unresolved. CDR3 nucleotide sequence: TGTGCCAGCAGCAATCCAGGTTACAATGAGCAGTTCTTC. Translated, it gives CASSNPGYNEQFF.